The TCR beta chain under discussion was sequenced for a study of T cells after yellow fever vaccination. Study-level findings and limits: Weaker, the secondary response peaked sooner, at day 5 versus 15. Across the CD4 and CD8 compartments, a small share of clonotypes was present in both. Subsequent to the booster, the majority of primary-vaccination clones reappeared (roughly 95% CD4, 88% CD8).

This clonotype occurred a few times. Antigen specificity is unknown. Making TCR cDNA involved 5'RACE template switching, which added UMIs and a universal primer site. TCRdb itself ran the 5' RACE reads through MiXCR, one entry per CDR3 protein. The table lists 300,000 to 350,000 distinct CDR3 sequences, 3% to 4.5% of them singletons. The sequences come from PBMCs, collected 5 days after the yellow fever booster vaccination. The sequence was obtained from a young man who received the YFV17D yellow fever vaccine.

DNA of the CDR3: TGCGCCAGCCGGGGTGGACACGAGCAGTACTTC. This encodes CASRGGHEQYF. The chain is built from TRBV4-1 and TRBJ2-7; perhaps TRBD2 as D (5 bases). V lost 8 bases, J lost 5 bases, and 10 bases lay in between. There are 11 residues in the CDR3. Germline CDR1 reads MGHRA; CDR2 reads YSYEKL.